The clone carrying this TCR beta chain has just one count. What it recognizes is unknown. Assay: immunoSEQ multiplex PCR; the TCRdb copy retains only in-frame clones and omits some. The data hold 30,000 to 35,000 clones, with 90% observed a single time. The record originates from a study of PD-1 blockade in classical Hodgkin lymphoma. Whole-study findings and limits: CD4+ TCR diversity, unlike CD8+, rose significantly by C4D1. The authors have not defined what causes the repertoire differences, possibly disease activity or prior therapy. Patients who began taking nivolumab under 1 year after ASCT were left out.

The CDR3 is 16 amino acids. CDR1 and CDR2 from the germline V gene are SGDLS and YYNGEE. V was clipped by 3 bases and J by 2 bases, with 17 bases between them. Every one of the patients relapsed after autologous stem cell transplantation (brentuximab vedotin exposure was variable). Out of thawed PBMCs, magnetic negative selection purified CD4+ T cells. The specimen comprised CD4+ T cells from blood, sampled at baseline. The chain employs TRBV9 and TRBJ1-1, with no clear D. The origin of this receptor is a human donor with classical Hodgkin lymphoma. CDR3 residues: CASSADAAGFNTEAFF. CDR3 coding DNA: TGTGCCAGCAGCGCCGACGCAGCAGGATTTAACACTGAAGCTTTCTTT.